This is a list of T cell receptor beta chains from one sample in a study of response to subunit inactivated influenza vaccine. TCRdb called the RT-PCR reads again in MiXCR, with one record for every CDR3 protein. The sample carries roughly 710,000 distinct CDR3 sequences, approximately 14% recorded once. The material was PBMCs from blood, obtained around 14 days before vaccination. The receptor source for this set is a man over 45 who received an inactivated influenza vaccine. The CDR3 runs from the conserved cysteine through the conserved F or W. Clone size appears in some rows only: once, few, many, or a class for an expanded clone.

v_gene: TRBV11-2; abundance: -; CDR3aa: CASSLGVTGTYEQYF
v_gene: TRBV7-9; abundance: -; CDR3aa: CASSFRTSGGNNEQFF
v_gene: TRBV11-2; abundance: many; CDR3aa: CASRSGTGGQETQYF
v_gene: TRBV5-1; abundance: few; CDR3aa: CASSPGASTYEQYF
v_gene: TRBV20-1; abundance: -; CDR3aa: CSARDSLYEQYF
v_gene: TRBV5-1; abundance: -; CDR3aa: CASSTDRGSGNTIYF
v_gene: TRBV28; abundance: -; CDR3aa: CASSFRGLGQETQYF
v_gene: TRBV18; abundance: few; CDR3aa: CASSPLAGADTQYF
v_gene: TRBV7-9; abundance: many; CDR3aa: CASSLRSMGQGLIRLTF
v_gene: TRBV6-6; abundance: -; CDR3aa: CASRPTGVAGYTF
v_gene: TRBV7-2; abundance: -; CDR3aa: CASSYRTGGAGELFF
v_gene: TRBV6-1; abundance: few; CDR3aa: CATRSGANTGELFF
v_gene: TRBV20-1; abundance: -; CDR3aa: CSAIGTEFFSYGYTF
v_gene: TRBV9; abundance: few; CDR3aa: CASSVEAGGYTF
v_gene: TRBV11-2; abundance: few; CDR3aa: CASSFVQDNEQFF
v_gene: TRBV5-1; abundance: -; CDR3aa: CASSFAGEGRTGELFF
v_gene: TRBV11-2; abundance: many; CDR3aa: CASSLDWGQGLSYNEQFF
v_gene: TRBV6-5; abundance: few; CDR3aa: CASSYGQGSGNTIYF
v_gene: TRBV20-1; abundance: -; CDR3aa: CSARDRATGYGYGYTF
v_gene: TRBV7-2; abundance: few; CDR3aa: CASSLSPGQALYEQYF
v_gene: TRBV25-1; abundance: -; CDR3aa: CASSRAGGIVETQYF
v_gene: TRBV7-2; abundance: few; CDR3aa: CASSSDIGRNQPQHF
v_gene: TRBV14; abundance: -; CDR3aa: CASSQDRLGPDGYTF
v_gene: TRBV3-1; abundance: few; CDR3aa: CASSQTLSAGANEQFF
v_gene: TRBV7-8; abundance: -; CDR3aa: CASKREGEGVFSYEQYF
v_gene: TRBV6-1; abundance: -; CDR3aa: CASSPHPDRGQEQYF
v_gene: TRBV6-2/TRBV6-3; abundance: -; CDR3aa: CASNRGQVTDTQYF
v_gene: TRBV4-3; abundance: -; CDR3aa: CASSQLTGQQFF
v_gene: TRBV29-1; abundance: many; CDR3aa: CSVSFGTGGNEQFF
v_gene: TRBV29-1; abundance: -; CDR3aa: CSASGGRETGELFF
v_gene: TRBV7-9; abundance: -; CDR3aa: CASSLPGQDHTEAFF
v_gene: TRBV7-2; abundance: few; CDR3aa: CASTHQSRVRADEQFF
v_gene: TRBV5-1; abundance: few; CDR3aa: CASSLGVAGRSTDTQYF
v_gene: TRBV7-9; abundance: many; CDR3aa: CAAAREWRGTDTQYF
v_gene: TRBV20-1; abundance: -; CDR3aa: CSARPSPDTQYF
v_gene: TRBV20-1; abundance: few; CDR3aa: CSAWTSGSLKRNEQFF
v_gene: TRBV24-1; abundance: -; CDR3aa: CATSDPMKGTQYF
v_gene: TRBV12-3/TRBV12-4; abundance: many; CDR3aa: CASSPSSTGRGNQPQHF
v_gene: TRBV7-8; abundance: few; CDR3aa: CASSLDKTTGNQPQHF
v_gene: TRBV10-3; abundance: few; CDR3aa: CAISESTGTGFTDTQYF
v_gene: TRBV7-8; abundance: few; CDR3aa: CASSLERALLIAQNIQYF
v_gene: TRBV12-3/TRBV12-4; abundance: few; CDR3aa: CASSNRDRVGEQYF
v_gene: TRBV18; abundance: few; CDR3aa: CASSSTRTSAAYEQYF
v_gene: TRBV3-1; abundance: -; CDR3aa: CASSHPDRGNTGELFF
v_gene: TRBV12-3/TRBV12-4; abundance: few; CDR3aa: CASRSSGGEKLFF
v_gene: TRBV7-2; abundance: many; CDR3aa: CASSENARGGTEAFF
v_gene: TRBV3-1; abundance: -; CDR3aa: CASSLLTGRNEQYF
v_gene: TRBV29-1; abundance: few; CDR3aa: CTASLRGGYNEQFF
v_gene: TRBV4-3; abundance: few; CDR3aa: CASSGTSGSVRQYF